This TCR beta chain is from a study of shared clonotypes between healthy human individuals. Only in-frame clones appear in the TCRdb table, and some are missing; sequencing was by immunoSEQ multiplex PCR. The sample has about 380,000 clones; roughly 96% are singletons. The clonotype originates from a young man in good health. Sequencing was performed on memory CD8+ T cells sorted from blood. Noted subset: CD45RO+ cells pooled with CCR7-negative TemRA cells.

The CDR3 nucleotides read TGTGCCAGCAGTGAACAGGGGCTCTCCTACGAGCAGTACTTC. Its translation is CASSEQGLSYEQYF. This chain links TRBV2 with TRBJ2-7, with D possibly TRBD1 on 6 matching bases. The CDR3 length is 14 residues. Trimming shortened V by 2 bases and J by 0 bases, and 8 bases separated the two germline ends. Germline CDR1 reads SNHLY; CDR2 reads FYNNEI.